Listed below are T cell receptor beta chains from one sample, sequenced in a study of T cells in Graves' hyperthyroidism and ophthalmopathy. TCRdb processed the multiplex PCR reads anew with MiXCR; each CDR3 protein has one entry. The data contain roughly 500,000 distinct CDR3 sequences, 15% to 20% of them singletons. The sample was blood. These receptors originate from a woman in her 30s with Graves' ophthalmopathy. CDR3s include the opening cysteine and the closing phenylalanine or tryptophan. Each record gives: D gene, clone size, V gene, CDR3 length, J gene, CDR3 protein, CDR3 DNA. A D gene is named only where the DNA matches it firmly. Only some rows state a clone size, as once, few, many or a class for expanded clones.

NA	many	TRBV12-3/TRBV12-4	15	TRBJ2-6	CASSLSVSGANVLTF	TGTGCCAGCAGTTTGAGTGTCTCTGGGGCCAACGTCCTGACTTTC
NA	NA	TRBV9	14	TRBJ2-7	CASSVGGGPYEQYF	TGTGCCAGCAGCGTAGGAGGTGGTCCCTACGAGCAGTACTTC
TRBD2	NA	TRBV7-6	17	TRBJ2-3	CASSRIIAGSPTDTQYF	TGTGCCAGCAGCCGAATTATAGCGGGATCCCCCACAGATACGCAGTATTTT
NA	NA	TRBV12-3/TRBV12-4	16	TRBJ1-3	CASSPTSQSSGNTIYF	TGTGCCAGCAGCCCAACCTCACAGAGCTCTGGAAACACCATATATTTT
TRBD2	many	TRBV2	15	TRBJ2-3	CASSDPAGGTDTQYF	TGTGCCAGCAGTGATCCGGCGGGAGGAACAGATACGCAGTATTTT
TRBD2	NA	TRBV10-3	14	TRBJ2-2	CAMNAGENTGELFF	TGTGCCATGAACGCGGGGGAAAACACCGGGGAGCTGTTTTTT
NA	many	TRBV5-1	15	TRBJ1-1	CASSTDTGMWTEAFF	TGCGCCAGCAGCACCGATACAGGGATGTGGACTGAAGCTTTCTTT
NA	NA	TRBV14	16	TRBJ2-7	CASSQQSPTYGNEQYF	TGTGCCAGCAGCCAACAAAGTCCCACATATGGCAACGAGCAGTACTTC
NA	many	TRBV15	14	TRBJ2-5	CATSRDSDQETQYF	TGTGCCACCAGCAGAGATTCGGACCAAGAGACCCAGTACTTC
NA	NA	TRBV27	15	TRBJ2-5	CASRTLHQGPETQYF	TGTGCCAGCAGGACGCTACACCAGGGACCGGAGACCCAGTACTTC
NA	few	TRBV6-5	18	TRBJ2-3	CASSYSSLPRTYTDTQYF	TGTGCCAGCAGTTACTCGAGTTTGCCCAGGACCTACACAGATACGCAGTATTTT
NA	NA	TRBV9	14	TRBJ2-1	CASSVEVGGNEQFF	TGTGCCAGCAGCGTAGAGGTAGGGGGGAATGAGCAGTTCTTC
NA	NA	TRBV25-1	12	TRBJ2-1	CASSEILAEQFF	TGTGCCAGCAGTGAAATTCTAGCTGAGCAGTTCTTC
TRBD2	NA	TRBV3-1	14	TRBJ2-1	CASSASGMYNEQFF	TGTGCCAGCAGCGCTAGCGGGATGTACAATGAGCAGTTCTTC
TRBD2	NA	TRBV6-2/TRBV6-3	15	TRBJ2-1	CASGELAGANNEQFF	TGTGCCAGCGGAGAACTAGCGGGAGCGAATAATGAGCAGTTCTTC
NA	many	TRBV30	13	TRBJ2-7	CAWSGGLNYEQYF	TGTGCCTGGAGTGGGGGACTGAATTACGAGCAGTACTTC
NA	few	TRBV6-1	18	TRBJ2-1	CASSTALGGREYYNEQFF	TGTGCCAGCAGTACAGCCCTCGGGGGTCGGGAGTACTACAATGAGCAGTTCTTC
TRBD2	NA	TRBV5-1	18	TRBJ2-3	CASSLAGLAGSSTDTQYF	TGCGCCAGCAGCTTGGCGGGACTAGCGGGATCAAGCACAGATACGCAGTATTTT
TRBD1	few	TRBV5-1	14	TRBJ1-4	CASSTGTVNEKLFF	TGCGCCAGCAGTACCGGGACAGTGAATGAAAAACTGTTTTTT
NA	many	TRBV28	14	TRBJ1-2	CASSFSGPGGGYTF	TGTGCCAGCAGTTTTTCAGGCCCCGGGGGTGGCTACACCTTC
TRBD2	many	TRBV5-1	16	TRBJ2-7	CASSSAGTSGSYEQYF	TGCGCCAGCAGCTCAGCCGGGACTAGCGGATCATACGAGCAGTACTTC
NA	NA	TRBV14	12	TRBJ1-6	CASSQLDSPLHF	TGTGCCAGCAGCCAACTGGATTCACCCCTCCACTTT
TRBD2	NA	TRBV7-8	16	TRBJ2-5	CASSPVAGGAQETQYF	TGTGCCAGCAGCCCGGTAGCGGGGGGGGCACAAGAGACCCAGTACTTC
NA	few	TRBV20-1	14	TRBJ2-7	CNARPSSFVDEQYF	TGCAATGCTAGACCCTCAAGTTTTGTGGACGAGCAGTACTTC
NA	many	TRBV30	13	TRBJ1-2	CACTRGEGYGYTF	TGTGCCTGCACCCGGGGGGAGGGCTATGGCTACACCTTC
TRBD2	NA	TRBV10-2	14	TRBJ2-7	CASTVSGPSYEQYF	TGCGCCAGCACCGTTAGCGGGCCCTCCTACGAGCAGTACTTC
NA	few	TRBV12-3/TRBV12-4	17	TRBJ2-1	CASSPPTFRGANNEQFF	TGTGCCAGCAGTCCACCAACCTTCAGGGGCGCTAACAATGAGCAGTTCTTC
NA	once	TRBV2	13	TRBJ2-5	CASSEETEETQYF	TGTGCCAGCAGTGAAGAGACTGAAGAGACCCAGTACTTC
TRBD2	many	TRBV20-1	16	TRBJ2-2	CSATGTSGIRTGELFF	TGCAGTGCTACCGGGACTAGCGGGATTCGCACCGGGGAGCTGTTTTTT
TRBD1	many	TRBV28	13	TRBJ1-1	CASNPQGAGVAFF	TGTGCCAGCAATCCACAGGGGGCAGGTGTAGCTTTCTTT
NA	NA	TRBV27	11	TRBJ2-1	CASSFNTEQFF	TGTGCCAGCAGTTTTAATACTGAGCAGTTCTTC
NA	many	TRBV7-3	15	TRBJ2-3	CASSLSPTFTDTQYF	TGTGCCAGCAGCCTTAGCCCTACCTTCACAGATACGCAGTATTTT
NA	NA	TRBV6-4	14	TRBJ2-3	CASSDSGDTDTQYF	TGTGCCAGCAGTGACTCGGGAGACACAGATACGCAGTATTTT
TRBD1	many	TRBV30	15	TRBJ2-7	CAWSTATGGAYEQYF	TGTGCCTGGAGTACTGCGACAGGGGGGGCCTACGAGCAGTACTTC
NA	many	TRBV30	14	TRBJ1-2	CAWSVRTGNYGYTF	TGTGCCTGGAGTGTCAGGACGGGGAACTATGGCTACACCTTC
NA	few	TRBV4-3	15	TRBJ2-7	CASSQEPQGGREQYF	TGCGCCAGCAGCCAAGAGCCCCAGGGGGGTCGGGAGCAGTACTTC
NA	NA	TRBV10-1	14	TRBJ2-5	CASSDPGIQETRYF	TGCGCCAGCAGTGATCCCGGGATACAAGAGACCCGGTACTTC
NA	many	TRBV4-3	14	TRBJ2-7	CASSQGPSSGEQYF	TGCGCCAGCAGCCAAGGACCCTCCTCGGGGGAGCAGTACTTC
NA	NA	TRBV4-1	14	TRBJ1-5	CASSQARMNQPQHF	TGCGCCAGCAGCCAAGCACGGATGAATCAGCCCCAGCATTTT
NA	many	TRBV11-2	14	TRBJ1-5	CASSQEGWNQPQHF	TGTGCCAGCAGCCAAGAGGGATGGAATCAGCCCCAGCATTTT
TRBD1	many	TRBV18	14	TRBJ1-5	CASSQTGVGQPQHF	TGTGCCAGCTCACAAACAGGGGTAGGTCAGCCCCAGCATTTT
NA	many	TRBV28	15	TRBJ2-1	CASSLTGLGGNEQFF	TGTGCCAGCAGTCTGACAGGGCTGGGGGGCAATGAGCAGTTCTTC
NA	few	TRBV20-1	13	TRBJ2-1	CSAPLDGYNEQFF	TGCAGTGCCCCTCTCGACGGGTACAATGAGCAGTTCTTC
TRBD1	NA	TRBV6-4	15	TRBJ2-1	CASSAQPGQGNEQFF	TGTGCCAGCAGTGCTCAACCGGGACAGGGCAATGAGCAGTTCTTC
NA	many	TRBV12-3/TRBV12-4	16	TRBJ2-3	CASSSRLDGDTDTQYF	TGTGCCAGCAGTTCCCGACTAGATGGAGACACAGATACGCAGTATTTT
TRBD2	few	TRBV6-2/TRBV6-3	17	TRBJ2-5	CASSNGLAGGGAETQYF	TGTGCCAGCAGTAACGGACTAGCGGGAGGAGGGGCGGAGACCCAGTACTTC
TRBD1	many	TRBV6-5	15	TRBJ2-2	CASSYGTANTGELFF	TGTGCCAGCAGTTACGGGACAGCGAACACCGGGGAGCTGTTTTTT
TRBD2	few	TRBV5-1	15	TRBJ2-3	CASSLGAGESQAQYF	TGCGCCAGCAGCTTGGGGGCGGGGGAATCGCAGGCGCAGTATTTT
NA	many	TRBV25-1	11	TRBJ2-7	CASGGSYEQYF	TGTGCCAGCGGGGGCTCCTACGAGCAGTACTTC
NA	few	TRBV6-2/TRBV6-3	12	TRBJ2-1	CASSYLGNEQFF	TGTGCCAGCAGTTACTTGGGTAATGAGCAGTTCTTC
NA	NA	TRBV7-3	13	TRBJ2-4	CASSLTGRGIQYF	TGTGCCAGCAGCTTAACAGGTCGGGGCATTCAGTACTTC